Below, one T cell receptor beta chain is given with its context. Per the authors' pipeline: Amplified reference gene primers provided the basis for estimating nucleated cell counts. Measured with immunoSEQ multiplex PCR; TCRdb has only the in-frame clones, and not every one. Clone size and V and J calls were adopted from that table, with D and trimming inferred from the DNA. The data show roughly 280,000 clones, over 75% seen once. This entry is derived from a study of blood T cell repertoires in COVID-19. Clinical histories supplied by participants themselves formed the basis of cohort assignment. V shed 6 bases and J 8 bases; nucleotides not matched to a gene: 9. CDR3 size: 14 residues. The germline V gene encodes CDR1 SEHNR and CDR2 FQNEAQ (reference sequence).

The TCR was taken from a woman between 18 and 30 years old who had recovered from COVID-19. This chain connects TRBV7-9 to TRBJ1-4; 7 nucleotides line up with TRBD1. The source material was PBMCs or T cells enriched from blood (not recorded which). The CDR3 bases are TGTGCCAGCAGTCGCGACAGGGATGAAGAAAAACTGTTTTTT. Its protein is CASSRDRDEEKLFF.